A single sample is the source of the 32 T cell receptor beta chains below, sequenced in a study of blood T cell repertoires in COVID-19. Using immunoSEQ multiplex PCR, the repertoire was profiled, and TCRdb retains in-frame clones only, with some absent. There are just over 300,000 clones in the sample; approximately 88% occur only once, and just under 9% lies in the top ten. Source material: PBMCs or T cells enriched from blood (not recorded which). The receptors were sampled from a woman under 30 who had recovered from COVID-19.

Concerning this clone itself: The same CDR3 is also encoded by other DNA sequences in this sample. CDR3 in DNA: TGTGCCAGCAGCTTAGATGGAGGTAGCACAGATACGCAGTATTTT. Translating gives CASSLDGGSTDTQYF. V gene TRBV7-2 combines with J gene TRBJ2-3; maybe TRBD2 (5 bases). The CDR3 is 15 residues long. Germline V gives CDR1 SGHTA, CDR2 FQGNSA. Trimming pared 1 base from V and 0 bases from J, leaving 8 bases between.

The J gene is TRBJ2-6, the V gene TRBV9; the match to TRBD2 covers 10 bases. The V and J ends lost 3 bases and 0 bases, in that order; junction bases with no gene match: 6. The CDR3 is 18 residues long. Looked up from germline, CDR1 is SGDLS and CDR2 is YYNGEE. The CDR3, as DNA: TGTGCCAGCAGCGGCCTAGCGGGGGCCGACTCTGGGGCCAACGTCCTGACTTTC. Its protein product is CASSGLAGADSGANVLTF.

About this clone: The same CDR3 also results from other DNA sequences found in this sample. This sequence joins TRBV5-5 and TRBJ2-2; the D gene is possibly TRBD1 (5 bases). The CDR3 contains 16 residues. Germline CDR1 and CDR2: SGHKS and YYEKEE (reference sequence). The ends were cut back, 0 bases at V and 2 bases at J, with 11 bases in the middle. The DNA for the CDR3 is TGTGCCAGCAGCTTGGACACAGGACAAAACACCGGGGAGCTGTTTTTT. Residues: CASSLDTGQNTGELFF.

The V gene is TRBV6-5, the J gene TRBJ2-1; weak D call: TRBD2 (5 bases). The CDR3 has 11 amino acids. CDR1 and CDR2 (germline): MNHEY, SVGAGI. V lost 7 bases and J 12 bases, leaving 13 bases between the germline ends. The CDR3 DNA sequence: TGTGCCAGCACCGACCGCCGGGGGCAGTTCTTC. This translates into CASTDRRGQFF.

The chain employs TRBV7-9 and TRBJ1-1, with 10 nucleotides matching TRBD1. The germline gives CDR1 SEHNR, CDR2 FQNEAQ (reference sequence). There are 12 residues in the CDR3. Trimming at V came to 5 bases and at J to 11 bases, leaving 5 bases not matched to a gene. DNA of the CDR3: TGTGCCAGCAGCGCCGGACAGGGGGATGCTTTCTTT. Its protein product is CASSAGQGDAFF.

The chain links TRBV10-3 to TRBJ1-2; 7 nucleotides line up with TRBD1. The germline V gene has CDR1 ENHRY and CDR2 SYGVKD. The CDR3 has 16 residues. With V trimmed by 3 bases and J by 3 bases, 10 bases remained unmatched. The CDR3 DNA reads TGTGCCATCAGTGATAATAAGAAGGGGGCCGACTATGGCTACACCTTC. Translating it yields CAISDNKKGADYGYTF.

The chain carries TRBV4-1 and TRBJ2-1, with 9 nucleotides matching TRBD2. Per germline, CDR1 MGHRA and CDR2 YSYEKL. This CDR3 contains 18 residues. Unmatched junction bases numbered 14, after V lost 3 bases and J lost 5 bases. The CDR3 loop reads CASSHLGSGGTLDNEQFF. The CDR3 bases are TGCGCCAGCAGCCACCTCGGGAGCGGGGGGACACTTGACAATGAGCAGTTCTTC.

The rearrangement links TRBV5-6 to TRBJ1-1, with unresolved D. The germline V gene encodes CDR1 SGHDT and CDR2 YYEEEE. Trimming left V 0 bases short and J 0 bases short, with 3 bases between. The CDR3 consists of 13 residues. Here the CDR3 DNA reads TGTGCCAGCAGCTTGGACTTGAACACTGAAGCTTTCTTT. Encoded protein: CASSLDLNTEAFF.

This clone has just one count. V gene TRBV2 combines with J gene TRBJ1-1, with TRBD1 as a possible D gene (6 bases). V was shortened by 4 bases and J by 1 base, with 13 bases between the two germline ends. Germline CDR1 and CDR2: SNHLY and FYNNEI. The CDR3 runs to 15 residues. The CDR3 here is CASSGTGTSNTEAFF. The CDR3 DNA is TGTGCCAGCAGTGGGACCGGGACATCGAACACTGAAGCTTTCTTT.

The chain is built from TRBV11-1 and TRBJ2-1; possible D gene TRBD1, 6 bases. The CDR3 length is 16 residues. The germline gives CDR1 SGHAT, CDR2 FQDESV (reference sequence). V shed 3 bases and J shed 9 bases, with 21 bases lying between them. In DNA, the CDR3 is TGTGCCAGCAGCTTTTACAGGGAACGGGCAGTGACTGAGCAGTTCTTC. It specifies CASSFYRERAVTEQFF.

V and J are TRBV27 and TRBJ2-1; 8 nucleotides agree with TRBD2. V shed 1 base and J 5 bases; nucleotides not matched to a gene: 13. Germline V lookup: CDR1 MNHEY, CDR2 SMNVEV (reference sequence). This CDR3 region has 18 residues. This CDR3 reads CASSLWVVAGTMDNEQFF. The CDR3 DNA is TGTGCCAGCAGTTTATGGGTGGTAGCGGGAACCATGGACAATGAGCAGTTCTTC.

The CDR3 DNA follows: TGTGCCAGCAGCCAAGATTCGGGGGGCCAGGGAAAACTGTTTTTT. Its translation is CASSQDSGGQGKLFF. The chain joins TRBV14 to TRBJ1-4; perhaps TRBD1 as D (6 bases). The CDR3 is made up of 15 amino acids. V shed 0 bases and J shed 10 bases, with 15 bases lying between them. Per germline, CDR1 SGHDN and CDR2 FVKESK.

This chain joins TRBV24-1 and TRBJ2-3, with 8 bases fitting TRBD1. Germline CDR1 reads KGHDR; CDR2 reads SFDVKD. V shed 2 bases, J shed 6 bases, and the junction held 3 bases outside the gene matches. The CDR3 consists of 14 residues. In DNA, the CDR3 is TGTGCCACCAGTGATTCAGGGGGCAGGGATACGCAGTATTTT. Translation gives CATSDSGGRDTQYF.

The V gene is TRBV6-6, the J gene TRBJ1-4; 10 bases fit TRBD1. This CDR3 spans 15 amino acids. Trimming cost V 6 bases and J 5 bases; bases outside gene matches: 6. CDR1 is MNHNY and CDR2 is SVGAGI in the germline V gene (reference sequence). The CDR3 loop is CASSLQGQGNEKLFF. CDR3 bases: TGTGCCAGCAGCCTACAGGGACAGGGGAATGAAAAACTGTTTTTT.

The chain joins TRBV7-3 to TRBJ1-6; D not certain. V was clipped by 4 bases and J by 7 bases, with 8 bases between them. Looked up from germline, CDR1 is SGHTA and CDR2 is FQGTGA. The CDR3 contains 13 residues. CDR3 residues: CASSSTGNSPLHF. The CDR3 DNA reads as TGTGCCAGCAGCTCAACCGGGAATTCACCCCTCCACTTT.

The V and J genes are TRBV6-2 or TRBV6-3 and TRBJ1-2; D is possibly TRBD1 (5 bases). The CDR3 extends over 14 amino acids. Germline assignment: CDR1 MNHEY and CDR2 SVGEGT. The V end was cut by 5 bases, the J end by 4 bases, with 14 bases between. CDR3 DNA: TGTGCCAGCAGTCGAGACAGCTACTCCTATGGCTACACCTTC. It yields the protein CASSRDSYSYGYTF.

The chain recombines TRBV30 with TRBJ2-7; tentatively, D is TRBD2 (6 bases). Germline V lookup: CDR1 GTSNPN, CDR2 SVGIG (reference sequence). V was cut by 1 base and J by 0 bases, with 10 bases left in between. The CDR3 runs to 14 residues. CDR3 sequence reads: CAWSALAASYEQYF. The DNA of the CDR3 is TGTGCCTGGAGTGCATTAGCGGCCTCCTACGAGCAGTACTTC.

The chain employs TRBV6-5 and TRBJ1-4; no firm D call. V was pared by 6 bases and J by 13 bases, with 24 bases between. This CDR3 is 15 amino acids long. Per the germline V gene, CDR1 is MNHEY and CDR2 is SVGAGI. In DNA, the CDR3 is TGTGCCAGCAGCGATATTCGAACCGGTTGGGAGGGACTGTTTTTT. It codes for CASSDIRTGWEGLFF.

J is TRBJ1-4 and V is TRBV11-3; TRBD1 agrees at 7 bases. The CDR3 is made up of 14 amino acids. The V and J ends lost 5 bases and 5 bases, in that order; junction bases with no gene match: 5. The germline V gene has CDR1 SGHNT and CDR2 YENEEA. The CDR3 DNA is TGTGCCAGCAGCGCGGGACAGATGAATGAAAAACTGTTTTTT. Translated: CASSAGQMNEKLFF.

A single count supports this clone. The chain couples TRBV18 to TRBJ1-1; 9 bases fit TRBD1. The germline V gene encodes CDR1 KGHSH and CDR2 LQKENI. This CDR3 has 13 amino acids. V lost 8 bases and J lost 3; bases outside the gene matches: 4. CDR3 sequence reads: CASRQGGDTEAFF. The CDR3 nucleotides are TGTGCCAGCCGACAGGGGGGGGACACTGAAGCTTTCTTT.

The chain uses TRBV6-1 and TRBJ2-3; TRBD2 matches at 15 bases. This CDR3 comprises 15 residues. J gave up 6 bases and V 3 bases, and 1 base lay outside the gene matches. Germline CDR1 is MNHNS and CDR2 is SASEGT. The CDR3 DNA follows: TGTGCCAGCAGTGAGGGGACTAGCGGGGGGGATACGCAGTATTTT. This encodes CASSEGTSGGDTQYF.

CDR3 sequence (DNA): TGCGCCAGCAGCTCGGGACAGGGTATGACTGAAGCTTTCTTT. Its translation: CASSSGQGMTEAFF. The chain has TRBV5-1 and TRBJ1-1, with 9 bases identical to TRBD1. Germline V gene sequence: CDR1 SGHRS, CDR2 YFSETQ. V lost 3 bases, J lost 5 bases, and 5 bases stayed unmatched. This CDR3 has 14 residues.

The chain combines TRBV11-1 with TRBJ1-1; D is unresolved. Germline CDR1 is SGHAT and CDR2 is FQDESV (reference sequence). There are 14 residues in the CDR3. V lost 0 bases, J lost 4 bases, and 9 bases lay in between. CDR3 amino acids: CASSLAEGSTEAFF. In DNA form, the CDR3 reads TGTGCCAGCAGCTTAGCGGAGGGCAGCACTGAAGCTTTCTTT.

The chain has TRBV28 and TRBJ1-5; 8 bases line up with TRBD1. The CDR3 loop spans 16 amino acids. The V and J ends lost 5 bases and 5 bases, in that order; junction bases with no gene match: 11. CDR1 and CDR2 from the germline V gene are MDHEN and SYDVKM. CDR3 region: CASSPVGQGAYQPQHF. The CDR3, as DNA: TGTGCCAGCAGTCCAGTAGGGCAGGGGGCTTATCAGCCCCAGCATTTT.

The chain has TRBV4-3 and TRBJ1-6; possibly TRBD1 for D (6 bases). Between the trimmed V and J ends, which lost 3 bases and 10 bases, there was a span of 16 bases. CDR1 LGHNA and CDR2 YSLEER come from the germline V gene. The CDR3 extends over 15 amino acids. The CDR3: CASSHGQGMGSPLHF. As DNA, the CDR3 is TGCGCCAGCAGCCATGGTCAGGGGATGGGATCACCCCTCCACTTT.

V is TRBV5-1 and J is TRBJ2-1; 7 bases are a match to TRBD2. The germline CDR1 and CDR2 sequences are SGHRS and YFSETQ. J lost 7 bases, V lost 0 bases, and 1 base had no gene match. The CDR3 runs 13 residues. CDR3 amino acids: CASSLAGGNEQFF. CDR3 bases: TGCGCCAGCAGCTTGGCGGGGGGTAATGAGCAGTTCTTC. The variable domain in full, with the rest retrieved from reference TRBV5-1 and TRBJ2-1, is KAGVTQTPRYLIKTRGQQVTLSCSPISGHRSVSWYQQTPGQGLQFLFEYFSETQRNKGNFPGRFSGRQFSNSRSEMNVSTLELGDSALYLCASSLAGGNEQFFGPGTRLTVL.

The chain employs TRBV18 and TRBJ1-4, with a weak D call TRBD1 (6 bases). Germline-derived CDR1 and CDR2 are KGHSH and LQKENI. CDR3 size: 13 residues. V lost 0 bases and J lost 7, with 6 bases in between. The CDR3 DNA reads TGTGCCAGCTCACCACCCAGGGGTGAAAAACTGTTTTTT. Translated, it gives CASSPPRGEKLFF.

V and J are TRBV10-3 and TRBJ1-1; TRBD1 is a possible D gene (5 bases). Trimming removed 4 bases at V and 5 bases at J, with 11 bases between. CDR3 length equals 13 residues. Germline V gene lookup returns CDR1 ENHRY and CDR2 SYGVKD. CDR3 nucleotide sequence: TGTGCCATCAGTGCAGGGATAGGGACTGAAGCTTTCTTT. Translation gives CAISAGIGTEAFF.

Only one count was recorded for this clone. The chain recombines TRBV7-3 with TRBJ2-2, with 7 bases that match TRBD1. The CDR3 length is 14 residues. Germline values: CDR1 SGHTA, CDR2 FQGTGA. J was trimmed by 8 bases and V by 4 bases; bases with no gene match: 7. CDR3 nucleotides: TGTGCCAGCAGCTCTCAAACAGGGGCGGGGGAGCTGTTTTTT. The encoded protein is CASSSQTGAGELFF.

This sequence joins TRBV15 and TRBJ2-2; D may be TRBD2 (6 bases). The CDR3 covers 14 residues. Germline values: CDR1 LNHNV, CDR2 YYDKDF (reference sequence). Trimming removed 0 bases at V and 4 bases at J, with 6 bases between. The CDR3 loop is CATSRDSGTGELFF. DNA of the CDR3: TGTGCCACCAGCAGAGATAGCGGCACCGGGGAGCTGTTTTTT.

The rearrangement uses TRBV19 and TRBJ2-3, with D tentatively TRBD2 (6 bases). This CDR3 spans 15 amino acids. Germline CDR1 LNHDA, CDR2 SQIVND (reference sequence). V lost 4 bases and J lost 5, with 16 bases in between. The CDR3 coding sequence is TGTGCCAGTAGTAGAGGATGGGGCGGGGAAGATACGCAGTATTTT. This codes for CASSRGWGGEDTQYF.

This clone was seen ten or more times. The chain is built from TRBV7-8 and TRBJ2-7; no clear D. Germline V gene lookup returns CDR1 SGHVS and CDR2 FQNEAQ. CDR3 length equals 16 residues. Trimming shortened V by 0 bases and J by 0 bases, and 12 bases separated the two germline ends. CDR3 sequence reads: CASSLAVQLHSYEQYF. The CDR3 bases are TGTGCCAGCAGCTTAGCGGTCCAGTTACACTCCTACGAGCAGTACTTC.